This T cell receptor (beta chain) was obtained from a study of blood T cell repertoires in COVID-19. For the study at large: Acute and convalescent COVID-19 samples came from the United States, Italy and Spain. In each case, the material was cDNA or gDNA derived from T cells, B-cell-depleted T cells, or PBMCs.

The germline V gene has CDR1 SEHNR and CDR2 FQNEAQ (reference sequence). CDR3 length: 15 residues. Trimming stripped 2 bases from V and 2 bases from J, with 13 bases between. This clone is a singleton in its sample. How the authors handled the data: The authors estimated nucleated cell counts from reference gene primer amplification. Sequencing used immunoSEQ multiplex PCR; TCRdb keeps in-frame clones, though not all of them. V and J calls plus clone size are reproduced from that table; the DNA served to infer D and trimming. The top ten clones hold more than 1.5% of a sample with around 170,000 clones, 75% to 85% of them seen once.

J is TRBJ2-7 and V is TRBV7-9; D perhaps matches TRBD2 (6 bases). The sample taken for sequencing was peripheral blood. The source of this sequence is a human donor in a cohort sampled during active COVID-19. DNA of the CDR3: TGTGCCAGCAGCTTATCGGGAGAAAGGACCTACGAGCAGTACTTC. Amino acids: CASSLSGERTYEQYF. Variable domain in full (rest from reference TRBV7-9 and TRBJ2-7): DTGVSQNPRHKITKRGQNVTFRCDPISEHNRLYWYRQTLGQGPEFLTYFQNEAQLEKSRLLSDRFSAERPKGSFSTLEIQRTEQGDSAMYLCASSLSGERTYEQYFGPGTRLTVT.